Listed here are 18 T cell receptor beta chains from one sample, sequenced in a study of CD8+ T cells in alopecia areata. After isolation, RNA underwent reverse transcription to generate cDNA as the sequencing template. Repertoires were generated with immunoSEQ multiplex PCR, while TCRdb's copy carries only in-frame clones and drops some. This sample has 150,000 to 200,000 clones, with 55% found just once. The sample comprised CD4+ T cells sorted from blood. These TCRs come from a human donor in good health.

The J gene is TRBJ2-7, the V gene TRBV5-1; D not certain. Deletions cut 0 bases from V and 0 bases from J, with 4 bases between. Germline CDR1 and CDR2: SGHRS and YFSETQ. This CDR3 spans 13 amino acids. CDR3 nucleotides: TGCGCCAGCAGCTTGGCGGTCTCCTACGAGCAGTACTTC. Encoded protein: CASSLAVSYEQYF.

This chain uses TRBV28 with TRBJ2-4; no definite D call. From germline, CDR1 is MDHEN and CDR2 SYDVKM. The CDR3 is 12 residues long. V dropped 5 bases and J dropped 5 bases, with 7 bases sitting between them. CDR3 region: CASSLSQNIQYF. The CDR3 DNA sequence: TGTGCCAGCAGTCTATCCCAAAACATTCAGTACTTC.

The chain links TRBV6-6 to TRBJ2-7, with TRBD1 as a possible D gene (6 bases). Trimming took off 6 bases at V and 3 bases at J, with 9 bases between the two ends. The germline CDR1 and CDR2 sequences are MNHNY and SVGAGI (reference sequence). This CDR3 comprises 12 residues. The CDR3 nucleotides read TGTGCCAGCAGCTACAGGGACTACGAGCAGTACTTC. Translation gives CASSYRDYEQYF.

This chain links TRBV21-1 with TRBJ1-1. TRBV21-1 is deemed a pseudogene. CDR3 size: 17 residues. In DNA, the CDR3 is TGTGCCAGCAGCAAACCGTTAAAGCCGCTACTGGGGGCTGAAGCTTTCTTT. Its translation: CASSKPLKPLLGAEAFF.

This clone was detected only a few times. The chain has TRBV10-3 and TRBJ2-1; D is possibly TRBD1 or TRBD2 (6 bases each). The V end was cut by 0 bases, the J end by 7 bases, with 13 bases between. Germline-derived CDR1 and CDR2 are ENHRY and SYGVKD. CDR3 size: 15 residues. The CDR3 coding sequence is TGTGCCATCAGTGAGTCGGTACTAGGGGGGAATGAGCAGTTCTTC. Protein product: CAISESVLGGNEQFF.

This rearrangement joins TRBV2 to TRBJ2-7; weak D call: TRBD2 (6 bases). Trimming shortened V by 2 bases and J by 4 bases, and 9 bases separated the two germline ends. The germline gives CDR1 SNHLY, CDR2 FYNNEI. The CDR3 contains 13 residues. CDR3 amino acids: CASSEIRGYEQYF. In DNA form, the CDR3 reads TGTGCCAGCAGTGAAATTCGGGGGTACGAGCAGTACTTC.

This clone was counted a few times. The V and J genes are TRBV5-4 and TRBJ2-5; 8 bases fit TRBD1. The J segment lost 2 bases and the V segment lost 2 bases, leaving 2 bases of the junction unmatched. The CDR3 runs 14 residues. The V gene's germline CDR1 is SGHNT and CDR2 YYREEE (reference sequence). The DNA of the CDR3 is TGTGCCAGCAGCTTAAGGACAGGGCAAGAGACCCAGTACTTC. Residues: CASSLRTGQETQYF.

This clone was seen only a few times. The genes are TRBV2 and TRBJ2-2; 7 bases agree with TRBD1. Trimming removed 8 bases from V and 0 bases from J; junction bases left unmatched: 0. The CDR3 spans 13 residues. Germline CDR1 SNHLY, CDR2 FYNNEI. CDR3 DNA: TGTGCCAGCGACAGGGCGAACACCGGGGAGCTGTTTTTT. This codes for CASDRANTGELFF.

The rearrangement links TRBV4-2 to TRBJ2-4; TRBD1 might be the D (6 bases). This CDR3 has 15 residues. Germline CDR1 reads LGHNA; CDR2 reads YNFKEQ. Trimming removed 0 bases at V and 3 bases at J, with 9 bases between. CDR3 region: CASSQEPGVKNIQYF. CDR3 DNA sequence: TGTGCCAGCAGCCAAGAGCCAGGGGTCAAAAACATTCAGTACTTC.

The V and J genes are TRBV28 and TRBJ2-7, with 7 positions matching TRBD1. CDR1 is MDHEN, CDR2 SYDVKM, per germline. This CDR3 region has 14 residues. J was trimmed by 2 bases and V by 6 bases; bases with no gene match: 7. In nucleotides, the CDR3 is TGTGCCAGCAGCTTGACAGGGTTAGCCTACGAGCAGTACTTC. Protein product: CASSLTGLAYEQYF.

The chain links TRBV7-6 to TRBJ2-5; unclear D gene. The CDR3 spans 11 residues. The V gene's germline CDR1 is SGHVS and CDR2 FNYEAQ. Trimming removed 4 bases at V and 5 bases at J, with 5 bases between. Here the CDR3 reads CASSSLETQYF. CDR3 bases: TGTGCCAGCAGCTCTCTCGAGACCCAGTACTTC.

This clone was seen a single time. One end of the junction is discordant with germline, which a read error may explain. The genes are TRBV20-1 and TRBJ2-5; D not certain. The CDR3 runs 11 residues. Germline values: CDR1 DFQATT, CDR2 SNEGSKA (reference sequence). The CDR3 nucleotides read TGCAGTGCTAGAGATCTAGAGAGCCAGTACTTC. Protein sequence: CSARDLESQYF.

V gene TRBV10-3 combines with J gene TRBJ2-5; D unclear. Germline V gene data show CDR1 as ENHRY and CDR2 as SYGVKD. The CDR3 is 12 residues long. Trimming left V 7 bases short and J 5 bases short, with 11 bases between. CDR3 loop: CAIKGNLETQYF. Written as DNA, the CDR3 is TGTGCCATCAAAGGGAACTTGGAGACCCAGTACTTC.

This clone was seen once. The chain couples TRBV4-1 to TRBJ2-7; D perhaps matches TRBD1 (6 bases). The length of the CDR3 is 16 residues. The V end lost 1 base, the J end lost 4 bases, and 17 bases lay between the germline ends. Germline-derived CDR1 and CDR2 are MGHRA and YSYEKL. This CDR3 is CASSQAYPGQIYEQYF. In DNA, the CDR3 is TGCGCCAGCAGCCAAGCTTACCCCGGACAGATTTACGAGCAGTACTTC.

This sequence joins TRBV4-1 and TRBJ2-1; 10 bases fit TRBD2. Trimming took 3 bases from V and 8 from J; bases not matched to a gene: 10. The CDR3 sequence is 16 residues long. CDR1 MGHRA and CDR2 YSYEKL come from the germline V gene. The CDR3 coding sequence is TGCGCCAGCAGCCAGCCGGGACTAGCGCCGGGCGATGAGCAGTTCTTC. This codes for CASSQPGLAPGDEQFF.

The rearrangement joins TRBV6-6 to TRBJ1-5, with TRBD1 matching 9 bases. After removal of 6 bases from V and 4 bases from J, the junction contained 10 bases not matched to a gene. The CDR3 contains 16 residues. CDR1 and CDR2 (germline): MNHNY, SVGAGI (reference sequence). The CDR3 here is CASRLAGTGKNQPQHF. The CDR3 nucleotides read TGTGCCAGCAGGCTCGCCGGGACAGGGAAAAATCAGCCCCAGCATTTT.

The gene calls are TRBV19 and TRBJ1-5; TRBD1 matches 8 bases. The junction had 4 bases not matched to a gene; V was cut back by 4 bases and J by 2 bases. The CDR3 loop spans 15 amino acids. Per germline, CDR1 LNHDA and CDR2 SQIVND (reference sequence). The CDR3 protein is CASSNTGGRNQPQHF. Written as DNA, the CDR3 is TGTGCCAGTAGTAATACAGGGGGACGCAATCAGCCCCAGCATTTT.

This clone was picked up a small number of times. The V gene is TRBV2, the J gene TRBJ2-7; D is possibly TRBD2 (6 bases). Germline CDR1 SNHLY, CDR2 FYNNEI. This CDR3 is built from 13 residues. V lost 7 bases to trimming and J lost 3 bases, with 13 bases between them. The CDR3 DNA reads TGTGCCAGCACGCGGGCTAGCGACTACGAGCAGTACTTC. Protein product: CASTRASDYEQYF. Filled out from reference TRBV2 and TRBJ2-7, the complete variable domain reads EPEVTQTPSHQVTQMGQEVILRCVPISNHLYFYWYRQILGQKVEFLVSFYNNEISEKSEIFDDQFSVERPDGSNFTLKIRSTKLEDSAMYFCASTRASDYEQYFGPGTRLTVT.